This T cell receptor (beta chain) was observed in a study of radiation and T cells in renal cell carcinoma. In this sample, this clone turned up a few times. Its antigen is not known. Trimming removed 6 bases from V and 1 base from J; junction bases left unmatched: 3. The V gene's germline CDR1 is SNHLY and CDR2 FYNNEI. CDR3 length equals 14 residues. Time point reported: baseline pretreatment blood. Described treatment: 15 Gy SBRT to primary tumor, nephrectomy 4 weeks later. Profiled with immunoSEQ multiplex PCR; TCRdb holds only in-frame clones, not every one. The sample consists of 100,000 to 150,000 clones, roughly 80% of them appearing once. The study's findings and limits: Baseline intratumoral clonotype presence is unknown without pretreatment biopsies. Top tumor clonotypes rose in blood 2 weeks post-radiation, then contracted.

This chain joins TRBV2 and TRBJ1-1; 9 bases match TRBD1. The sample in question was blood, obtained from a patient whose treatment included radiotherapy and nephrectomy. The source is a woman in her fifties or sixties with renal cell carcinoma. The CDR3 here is CASSYRGRNTEAFF. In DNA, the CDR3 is TGTGCCAGCAGCTACAGGGGGCGGAACACTGAAGCTTTCTTT.